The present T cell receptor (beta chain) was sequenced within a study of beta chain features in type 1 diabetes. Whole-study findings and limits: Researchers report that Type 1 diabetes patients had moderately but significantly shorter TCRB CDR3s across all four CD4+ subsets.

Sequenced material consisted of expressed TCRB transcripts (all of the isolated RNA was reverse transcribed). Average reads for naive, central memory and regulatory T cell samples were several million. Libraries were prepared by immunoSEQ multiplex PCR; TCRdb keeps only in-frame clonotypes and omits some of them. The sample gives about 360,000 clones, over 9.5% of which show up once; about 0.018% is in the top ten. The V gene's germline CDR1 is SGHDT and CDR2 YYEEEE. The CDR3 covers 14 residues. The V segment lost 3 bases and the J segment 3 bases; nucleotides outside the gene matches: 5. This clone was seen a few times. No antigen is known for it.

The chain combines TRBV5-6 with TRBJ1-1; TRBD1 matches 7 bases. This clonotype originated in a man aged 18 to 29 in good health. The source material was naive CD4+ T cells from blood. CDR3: CASSSTGLDTEAFF. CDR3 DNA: TGTGCCAGCAGCTCGACAGGGTTAGACACTGAAGCTTTCTTT.